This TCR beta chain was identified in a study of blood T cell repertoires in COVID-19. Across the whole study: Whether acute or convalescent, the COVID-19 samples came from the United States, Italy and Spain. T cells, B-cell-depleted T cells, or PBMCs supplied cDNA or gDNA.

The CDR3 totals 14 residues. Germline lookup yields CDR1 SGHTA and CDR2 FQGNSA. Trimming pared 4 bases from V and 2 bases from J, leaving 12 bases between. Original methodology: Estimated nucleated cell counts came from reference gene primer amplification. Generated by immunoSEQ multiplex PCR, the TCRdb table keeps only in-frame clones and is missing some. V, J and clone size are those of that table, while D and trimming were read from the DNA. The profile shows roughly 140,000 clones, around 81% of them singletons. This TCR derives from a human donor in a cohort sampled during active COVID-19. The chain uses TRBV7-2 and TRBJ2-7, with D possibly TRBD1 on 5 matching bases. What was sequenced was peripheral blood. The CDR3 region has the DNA TGTGCCAGCAGCTCCGGACGGACAACCTACGAGCAGTACTTC. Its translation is CASSSGRTTYEQYF.